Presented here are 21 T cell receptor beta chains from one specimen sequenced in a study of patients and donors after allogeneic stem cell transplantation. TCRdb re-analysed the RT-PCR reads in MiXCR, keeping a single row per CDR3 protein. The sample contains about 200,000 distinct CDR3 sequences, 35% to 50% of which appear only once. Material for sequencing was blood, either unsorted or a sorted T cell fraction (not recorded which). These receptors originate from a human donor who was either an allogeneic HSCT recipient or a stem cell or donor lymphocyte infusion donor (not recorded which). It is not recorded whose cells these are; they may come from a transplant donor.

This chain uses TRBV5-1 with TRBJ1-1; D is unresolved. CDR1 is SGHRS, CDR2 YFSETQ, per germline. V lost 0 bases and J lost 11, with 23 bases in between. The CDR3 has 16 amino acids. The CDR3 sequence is CASSLDEAGLLPGAFF. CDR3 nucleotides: TGCGCCAGCAGCTTGGATGAAGCGGGATTACTCCCCGGGGCTTTCTTT. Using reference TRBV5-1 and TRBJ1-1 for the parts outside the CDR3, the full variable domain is KAGVTQTPRYLIKTRGQQVTLSCSPISGHRSVSWYQQTPGQGLQFLFEYFSETQRNKGNFPGRFSGRQFSNSRSEMNVSTLELGDSALYLCASSLDEAGLLPGAFFGQGTRLTVV.

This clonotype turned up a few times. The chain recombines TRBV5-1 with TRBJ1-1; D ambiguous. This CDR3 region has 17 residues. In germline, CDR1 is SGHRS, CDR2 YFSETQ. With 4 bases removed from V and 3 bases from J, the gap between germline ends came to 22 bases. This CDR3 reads CASSRGSGQRAYTEAFF. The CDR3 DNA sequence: TGCGCCAGCAGCCGGGGAAGCGGGCAAAGGGCTTACACTGAAGCTTTCTTT.

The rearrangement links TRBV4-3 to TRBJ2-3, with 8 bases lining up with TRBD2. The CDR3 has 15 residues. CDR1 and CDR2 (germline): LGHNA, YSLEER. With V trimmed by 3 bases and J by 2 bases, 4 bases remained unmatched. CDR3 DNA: TGCGCCAGCAGCCACACTAGCGGAGACACAGATACGCAGTATTTT. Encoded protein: CASSHTSGDTDTQYF.

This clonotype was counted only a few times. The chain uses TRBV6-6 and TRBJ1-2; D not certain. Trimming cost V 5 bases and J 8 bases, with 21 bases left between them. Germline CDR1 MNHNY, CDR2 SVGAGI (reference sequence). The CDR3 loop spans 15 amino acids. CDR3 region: CASSPSRLGPRGYTF. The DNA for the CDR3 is TGTGCCAGCAGTCCTTCGAGGCTGGGCCCTCGGGGCTACACCTTC.

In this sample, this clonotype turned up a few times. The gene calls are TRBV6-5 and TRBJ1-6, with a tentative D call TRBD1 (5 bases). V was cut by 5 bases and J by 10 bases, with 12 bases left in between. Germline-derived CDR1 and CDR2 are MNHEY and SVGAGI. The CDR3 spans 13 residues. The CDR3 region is CASSELRDSPLHF. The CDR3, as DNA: TGTGCCAGCAGTGAACTCCGGGACTCACCCCTCCACTTT.

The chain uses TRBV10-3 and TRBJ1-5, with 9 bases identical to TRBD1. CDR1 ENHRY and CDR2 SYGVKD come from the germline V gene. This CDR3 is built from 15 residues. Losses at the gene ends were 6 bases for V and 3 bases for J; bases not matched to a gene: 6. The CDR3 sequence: CAIRSGTGYNQPQHF. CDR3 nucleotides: TGTGCCATCAGGTCCGGGACAGGGTACAATCAGCCCCAGCATTTT.

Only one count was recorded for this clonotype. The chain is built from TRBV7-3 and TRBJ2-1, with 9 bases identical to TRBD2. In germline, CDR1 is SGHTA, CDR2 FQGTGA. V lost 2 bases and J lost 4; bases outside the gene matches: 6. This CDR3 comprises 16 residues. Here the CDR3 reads CASSLAGGPLYNEQFF. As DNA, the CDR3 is TGTGCCAGCAGCTTAGCGGGAGGGCCATTATACAATGAGCAGTTCTTC.

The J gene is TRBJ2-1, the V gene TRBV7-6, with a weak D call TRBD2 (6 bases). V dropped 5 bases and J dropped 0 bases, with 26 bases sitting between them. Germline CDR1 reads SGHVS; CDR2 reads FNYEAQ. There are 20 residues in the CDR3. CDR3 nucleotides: TGTGCCAGCAGCCTGACCCGCCGAGGCTATAGCGGAAGCTCCTACAATGAGCAGTTCTTC. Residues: CASSLTRRGYSGSSYNEQFF.

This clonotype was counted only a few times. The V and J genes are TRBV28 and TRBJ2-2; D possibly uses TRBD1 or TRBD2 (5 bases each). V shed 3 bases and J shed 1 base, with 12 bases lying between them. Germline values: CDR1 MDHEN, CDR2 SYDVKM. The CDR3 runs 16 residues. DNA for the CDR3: TGTGCCAGCAGTTTTGAGGGACGTTTGAACACCGGGGAGCTGTTTTTT. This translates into CASSFEGRLNTGELFF.

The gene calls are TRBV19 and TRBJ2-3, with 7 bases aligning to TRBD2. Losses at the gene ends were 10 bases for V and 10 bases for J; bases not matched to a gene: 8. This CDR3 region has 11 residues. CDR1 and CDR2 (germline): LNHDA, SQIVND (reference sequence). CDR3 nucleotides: TGTGCCATCCCGAGCGGGATCGCGCAGTATTTT. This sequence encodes CAIPSGIAQYF.

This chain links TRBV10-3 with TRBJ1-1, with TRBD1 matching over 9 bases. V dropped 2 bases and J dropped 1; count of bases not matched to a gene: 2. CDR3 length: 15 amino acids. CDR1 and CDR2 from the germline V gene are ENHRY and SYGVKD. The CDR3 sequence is CAISETGQGNTEAFF. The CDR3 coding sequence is TGTGCCATCAGTGAGACGGGACAGGGGAACACTGAAGCTTTCTTT.

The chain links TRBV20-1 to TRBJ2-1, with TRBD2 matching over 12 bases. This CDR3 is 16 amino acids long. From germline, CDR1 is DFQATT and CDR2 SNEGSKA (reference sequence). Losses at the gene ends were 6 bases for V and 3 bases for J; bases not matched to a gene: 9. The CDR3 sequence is CSARLAGDRRYNEQFF. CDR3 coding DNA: TGCAGTGCGCGACTAGCGGGAGACCGCCGCTACAATGAGCAGTTCTTC.

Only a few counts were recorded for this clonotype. CDR3 amino acids: CASSSANSRRNSPLHF. CDR3 coding DNA: TGTGCCAGCAGTTCTGCGAACTCGAGGAGAAATTCACCCCTCCACTTT. The chain joins TRBV6-2 or TRBV6-3 to TRBJ1-6; D remains unclear. CDR3 length equals 16 residues. Germline V gives CDR1 MNHEY, CDR2 SVGEGT. Trimming cost V 4 bases and J 7 bases, with 17 bases left between them.

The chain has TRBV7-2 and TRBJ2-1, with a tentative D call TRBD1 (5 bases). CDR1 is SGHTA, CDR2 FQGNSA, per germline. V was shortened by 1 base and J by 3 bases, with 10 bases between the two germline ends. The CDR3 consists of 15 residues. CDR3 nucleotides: TGTGCCAGCAGCTTAGGGCAGGGCGGCTACAATGAGCAGTTCTTC. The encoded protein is CASSLGQGGYNEQFF.

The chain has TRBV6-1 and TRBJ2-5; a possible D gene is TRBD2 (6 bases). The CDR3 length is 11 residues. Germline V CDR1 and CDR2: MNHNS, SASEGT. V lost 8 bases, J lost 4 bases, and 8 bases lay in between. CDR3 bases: TGTGCCAGCTACGGGGGAGAGACCCAGTACTTC. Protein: CASYGGETQYF.

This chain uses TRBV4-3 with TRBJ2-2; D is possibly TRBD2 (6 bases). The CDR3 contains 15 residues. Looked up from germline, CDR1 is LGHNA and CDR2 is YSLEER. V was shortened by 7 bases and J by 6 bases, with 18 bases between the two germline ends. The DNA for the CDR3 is TGCGCCAGCACTCCGGGACTTTCGTTATCCGGGGAGCTGTTTTTT. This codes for CASTPGLSLSGELFF.

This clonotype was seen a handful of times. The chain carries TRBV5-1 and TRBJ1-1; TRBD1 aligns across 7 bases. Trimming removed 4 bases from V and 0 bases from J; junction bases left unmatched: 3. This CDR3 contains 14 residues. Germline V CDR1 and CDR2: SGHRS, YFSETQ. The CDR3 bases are TGCGCCAGCAGCGTGACAGGGATGAACACTGAAGCTTTCTTT. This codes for CASSVTGMNTEAFF.

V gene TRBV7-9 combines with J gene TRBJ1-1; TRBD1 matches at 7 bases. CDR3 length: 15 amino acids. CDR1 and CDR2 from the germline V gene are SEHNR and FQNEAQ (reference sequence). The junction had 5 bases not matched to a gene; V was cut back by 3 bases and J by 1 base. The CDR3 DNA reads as TGTGCCAGCAGCTTGACAGGGCAGGGGAACACTGAAGCTTTCTTT. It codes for CASSLTGQGNTEAFF. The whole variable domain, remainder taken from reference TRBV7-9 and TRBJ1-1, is DTGVSQNPRHKITKRGQNVTFRCDPISEHNRLYWYRQTLGQGPEFLTYFQNEAQLEKSRLLSDRFSAERPKGSFSTLEIQRTEQGDSAMYLCASSLTGQGNTEAFFGQGTRLTVV.

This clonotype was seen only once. This chain's CDR3 is CASSPDEGGELFF. The CDR3 nucleotides are TGTGCCAGCAGTCCCGACGAGGGCGGGGAGCTGTTTTTT. This chain links TRBV12-3 or TRBV12-4 with TRBJ2-2; possible D gene TRBD2, 5 bases. The length of the CDR3 is 13 residues. V was shortened by 5 bases and J by 7 bases, with 11 bases between the two germline ends.

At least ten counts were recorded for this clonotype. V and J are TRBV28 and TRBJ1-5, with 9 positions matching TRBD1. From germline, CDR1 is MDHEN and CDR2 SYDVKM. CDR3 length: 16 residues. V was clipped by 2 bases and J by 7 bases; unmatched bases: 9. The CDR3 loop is CASSLTGQGTVQPQHF. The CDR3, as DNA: TGTGCCAGCAGTTTAACGGGACAGGGAACTGTACAGCCCCAGCATTTT. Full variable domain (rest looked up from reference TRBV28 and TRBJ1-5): DVKVTQSSRYLVKRTGEKVFLECVQDMDHENMFWYRQDPGLGLRLIYFSYDVKMKEKGDIPEGYSVSREKKERFSLILESASTNQTSMYLCASSLTGQGTVQPQHFGDGTRLSIL.

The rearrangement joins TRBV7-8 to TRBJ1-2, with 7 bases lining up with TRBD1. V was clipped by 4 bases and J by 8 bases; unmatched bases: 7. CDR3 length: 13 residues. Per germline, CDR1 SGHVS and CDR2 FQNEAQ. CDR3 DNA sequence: TGTGCCAGCAGCTCGACAGGGCCGTGGGGCTACACCTTC. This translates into CASSSTGPWGYTF.